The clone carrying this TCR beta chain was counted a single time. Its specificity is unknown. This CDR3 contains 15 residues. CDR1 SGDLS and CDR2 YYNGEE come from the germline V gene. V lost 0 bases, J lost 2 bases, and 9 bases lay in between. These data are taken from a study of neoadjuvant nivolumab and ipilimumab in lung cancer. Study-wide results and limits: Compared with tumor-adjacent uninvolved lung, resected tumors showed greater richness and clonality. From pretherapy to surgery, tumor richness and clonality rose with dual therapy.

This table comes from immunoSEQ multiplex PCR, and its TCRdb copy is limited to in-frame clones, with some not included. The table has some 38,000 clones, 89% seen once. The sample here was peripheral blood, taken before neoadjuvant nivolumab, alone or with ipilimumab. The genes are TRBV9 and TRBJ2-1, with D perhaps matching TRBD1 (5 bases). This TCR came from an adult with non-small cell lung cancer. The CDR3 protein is CASSVGQGAYNEQFF. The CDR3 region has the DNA TGTGCCAGCAGCGTAGGCCAGGGCGCCTACAATGAGCAGTTCTTC.